These 16 T cell receptor beta chains were all obtained from the same sample, sequenced in a study of blood T cell repertoires in COVID-19 (TCRdb year 2020). Receptor libraries were prepared by the immunoSEQ multiplex PCR assay. The table was pulled from immuneACCESS by TCRdb, which kept in-frame rearrangements only. Such tables lose some clones; where checked, under half of the loss comes from unresolved V genes, and the rest has no known cause. A total of some 180,000 clones appear in this sample, approximately 84% of them only once. The biggest ten clones account for roughly 6.8% of the sample. Source material: peripheral blood. The receptors stem from a human donor in a cohort sampled during active COVID-19.

The chain has TRBV7-2 and TRBJ2-5, with 8 bases lining up with TRBD2. Per the germline V gene, CDR1 is SGHTA and CDR2 is FQGNSA. V was pared by 5 bases and J by 4 bases, with 12 bases of the junction left unmatched. The CDR3 runs to 16 residues. The CDR3 sequence is CASSRPSGGAGETQYF. The CDR3 nucleotides read TGTGCCAGCAGCCGCCCATCCGGGGGGGCCGGAGAGACCCAGTACTTC.

V gene TRBV2 combines with J gene TRBJ2-2, with 13 bases lining up with TRBD2. Trimming at V came to 5 bases and at J to 1 base, leaving 4 bases not matched to a gene. Germline values: CDR1 SNHLY, CDR2 FYNNEI. CDR3 length: 17 amino acids. The CDR3 loop reads CASSPRTSGGNTGELFF. For the CDR3, the DNA is TGTGCCAGCAGTCCGAGGACTAGCGGGGGGAACACCGGGGAGCTGTTTTTT.

The chain combines TRBV13 with TRBJ1-4; no definite D call. Germline assignment: CDR1 PRHDT and CDR2 FYEKMQ (reference sequence). This CDR3 comprises 15 residues. Deletions cut 5 bases from V and 8 bases from J, with 18 bases between. The CDR3 DNA reads TGTGCCAGCAGCCCTGACCCGGGATCAAGGGAAAAACTGTTTTTT. This encodes CASSPDPGSREKLFF.

This chain connects TRBV21-1 to TRBJ1-6; TRBD1, the table's D call, was not compared with the DNA. TRBV21-1 is classified as a pseudogene. This CDR3 spans 15 amino acids. The DNA for the CDR3 is TGTGCCAGCAGCCCCCGTGACAGGGGACTATCACCCCTCCACTTT. This gives the protein CASSPRDRGLSPLHF.

The chain is built from TRBV7-8 and TRBJ1-2, with 7 nucleotides matching TRBD1. V was pared by 2 bases and J by 0 bases, with 0 bases of the junction left unmatched. The CDR3 is 14 amino acids. Germline CDR1 is SGHVS and CDR2 is FQNEAQ. This CDR3 reads CASSLQGANYGYTF. The CDR3 DNA reads as TGTGCCAGCAGCTTACAGGGGGCTAACTATGGCTACACCTTC.

This clone was recorded once. This sequence joins TRBV27 and TRBJ2-7; maybe TRBD1 (5 bases). Per germline, CDR1 MNHEY and CDR2 SMNVEV (reference sequence). The V and J ends lost 3 bases and 2 bases respectively, with 11 bases between them. The CDR3 runs 14 residues. Written as DNA, the CDR3 is TGTGCCAGCAGTTTGAGTACAGGACCCTACGAGCAGTACTTC. Amino acids: CASSLSTGPYEQYF.

This chain joins TRBV5-1 and TRBJ1-4, with a tentative D call TRBD1 (6 bases). The V gene's germline CDR1 is SGHRS and CDR2 YFSETQ. The CDR3 consists of 15 residues. V lost 4 bases, J lost 5 bases, and 15 bases lay in between. DNA for the CDR3: TGCGCCAGCAGCCTGGACAGTCATGAGAATGAAAAACTGTTTTTT. Its protein is CASSLDSHENEKLFF. Variable domain in full (rest from reference TRBV5-1 and TRBJ1-4): KAGVTQTPRYLIKTRGQQVTLSCSPISGHRSVSWYQQTPGQGLQFLFEYFSETQRNKGNFPGRFSGRQFSNSRSEMNVSTLELGDSALYLCASSLDSHENEKLFFGSGTQLSVL.

The rearrangement links TRBV6-6 to TRBJ1-5; TRBD1 matches 7 bases. CDR3 length: 16 amino acids. The germline V gene has CDR1 MNHNY and CDR2 SVGAGI (reference sequence). V lost 5 bases and J lost 2; bases outside the gene matches: 9. CDR3 amino acids: CASSPKDRAGNQPQHF. In nucleotides, the CDR3 is TGTGCCAGCAGTCCAAAAGACAGGGCGGGCAATCAGCCCCAGCATTTT.

This chain uses TRBV5-6 with TRBJ2-4; D possibly corresponds to TRBD2 (6 bases). The CDR3 runs to 14 residues. V lost 6 bases to trimming and J lost 7 bases, with 17 bases between them. Germline lookup yields CDR1 SGHDT and CDR2 YYEEEE. This CDR3 is CASTYRLRENIQYF. The CDR3 DNA follows: TGTGCCAGCACCTACCGGCTTCGGGAGAACATTCAGTACTTC.

The V and J genes are TRBV5-5 and TRBJ1-4, with 7 bases matching TRBD1. CDR1 SGHKS and CDR2 YYEKEE come from the germline V gene (reference sequence). The junction had 5 bases not matched to a gene; V was cut back by 0 bases and J by 3 bases. The CDR3 has 16 residues. The CDR3 spells CASSLAPTGSNEKLFF. DNA of the CDR3: TGTGCCAGCAGCTTGGCCCCGACAGGGTCTAATGAAAAACTGTTTTTT.

The V gene is TRBV7-9, the J gene TRBJ2-7; TRBD1 matches 9 bases. The CDR3 consists of 16 residues. Germline lookup yields CDR1 SEHNR and CDR2 FQNEAQ (reference sequence). V trimming: 1 base; J trimming: 5 bases; junction bases outside the gene matches: 9. CDR3: CASSLEGGTGLHEQYF. DNA for the CDR3: TGTGCCAGCAGCTTAGAAGGTGGGACAGGGTTACACGAGCAGTACTTC.

V gene TRBV5-1 combines with J gene TRBJ2-7, with 10 bases matching TRBD2. Germline values: CDR1 SGHRS, CDR2 YFSETQ. The CDR3 length is 14 residues. The trim removed 6 bases at V and 4 bases at J, leaving 7 bases unmatched. The CDR3 region has the DNA TGCGCCAGCAACAGCGGGGGGGCAAATTACGAGCAGTACTTC. Translation: CASNSGGANYEQYF.

The rearrangement joins TRBV7-2 to TRBJ2-7, with D perhaps TRBD1 (5 bases). CDR1 is SGHTA, CDR2 FQGNSA, per germline. This CDR3 spans 14 amino acids. Trimming pared 4 bases from V and 3 bases from J, leaving 13 bases between. CDR3 loop: CASSSFTGLYEQYF. The CDR3 nucleotides are TGTGCCAGCAGCTCGTTTACAGGTCTCTACGAGCAGTACTTC.

V and J are TRBV4-1 and TRBJ1-6; no firm D call. CDR3 length: 15 residues. CDR1 MGHRA and CDR2 YSYEKL come from the germline V gene. Trimming took off 7 bases at V and 3 bases at J, with 13 bases between the two ends. The CDR3 DNA follows: TGCGCCAGCACCACGGCGGGCGGCTATAATTCACCCCTCCACTTT. This translates into CASTTAGGYNSPLHF.

This clone has only a few counts. This chain connects TRBV4-1 to TRBJ1-4; D is perhaps TRBD1 (6 bases). CDR3 length: 16 amino acids. From germline, CDR1 is MGHRA and CDR2 YSYEKL. Deletions cut 4 bases from V and 5 bases from J, with 17 bases between. The CDR3 sequence: CASSPARQAENEKLFF. The CDR3 DNA sequence: TGCGCCAGCAGCCCGGCCCGACAGGCCGAAAATGAAAAACTGTTTTTT.

This chain joins TRBV5-6 and TRBJ2-7; 7 nucleotides match TRBD1. The CDR3 runs 15 residues. The germline V gene encodes CDR1 SGHDT and CDR2 YYEEEE. J gave up 3 bases and V 0 bases, and 6 bases lay outside the gene matches. The CDR3 reads CASSLEGQQLYEQYF. CDR3 nucleotide sequence: TGTGCCAGCAGCTTGGAGGGACAGCAACTCTACGAGCAGTACTTC. Looking up the rest from reference TRBV5-6 and TRBJ2-7 gives the full variable domain: DAGVTQSPTHLIKTRGQQVTLRCSPKSGHDTVSWYQQALGQGPQFIFQYYEEEERQRGNFPDRFSGHQFPNYSSELNVNALLLGDSALYLCASSLEGQQLYEQYFGPGTRLTVT.